Below, 19 T cell receptor beta chains from the same sample are listed, as sequenced in a study of T cell responses to AZD1222 COVID-19 vaccine. This table comes from immunoSEQ multiplex PCR, and its TCRdb copy is limited to in-frame clones, with some not included. The table shows about 110,000 clones, with around 93% occurring only once. Material: peripheral blood, obtained 28 days after the second AZD1222 dose. The receptors shown here come from an adult who received the AZD1222 COVID-19 vaccine.

CDR3: CASSALPKRDSGANVLTF. CDR3 nucleotides: TGTGCCAGCAGCGCTCTCCCTAAACGGGACTCTGGGGCCAACGTCCTGACTTTC. The rearrangement links TRBV9 to TRBJ2-6; TRBD2 might be the D (5 bases). In germline, CDR1 is SGDLS, CDR2 YYNGEE. The CDR3 runs 18 residues. With 3 bases removed from V and 0 bases from J, the gap between germline ends came to 16 bases.

V usage is TRBV18 and J usage is TRBJ1-1, with D perhaps TRBD1 (5 bases). CDR1 KGHSH and CDR2 LQKENI come from the germline V gene. V lost 1 base to trimming and J lost 6 bases, with 9 bases between them. CDR3 length equals 13 residues. CDR3 residues: CASSPRMGAEAFF. CDR3 sequence (DNA): TGTGCCAGCTCACCACGAATGGGGGCTGAAGCTTTCTTT.

The genes are TRBV15 and TRBJ2-3; D possibly matches TRBD1 or TRBD2 (5 bases each). The CDR3 is 16 amino acids. Deletions cut 1 base from V and 0 bases from J, with 11 bases between. Germline CDR1 LNHNV, CDR2 YYDKDF (reference sequence). The CDR3 DNA reads as TGTGCCACCAGCAGAGGGAGGACAAGAAGCACAGATACGCAGTATTTT. Protein product: CATSRGRTRSTDTQYF.

The chain is built from TRBV7-8 and TRBJ2-2; D unresolved. The length of the CDR3 is 13 residues. Trimming removed 5 bases from V and 2 bases from J, with 6 bases in between. CDR1 and CDR2 from the germline V gene are SGHVS and FQNEAQ. The DNA for the CDR3 is TGTGCCAGCAGCCCGACCAACACCGGGGAGCTGTTTTTT. This sequence encodes CASSPTNTGELFF.

The V gene is TRBV27, the J gene TRBJ2-1, with TRBD2 identical over 12 bases. J was trimmed by 0 bases and V by 6 bases; bases with no gene match: 6. CDR1 MNHEY and CDR2 SMNVEV come from the germline V gene (reference sequence). This CDR3 comprises 17 residues. DNA of the CDR3: TGTGCCAGCAGAGGGACTAGCGGGTCGAGCTCCTACAATGAGCAGTTCTTC. Translated: CASRGTSGSSSYNEQFF.

The J gene is TRBJ1-5, the V gene TRBV28; unclear D gene. Trimming left V 11 bases short and J 7 bases short, with 15 bases between. There are 12 residues in the CDR3. CDR1 is MDHEN, CDR2 SYDVKM, per germline. The CDR3 coding sequence is TGTGCCGTGCTAGGAATGGGGCAGCCCCAGCATTTT. It codes for CAVLGMGQPQHF. Based on the CDR3 plus reference TRBV28 and TRBJ1-5, the full variable domain is DVKVTQSSRYLVKRTGEKVFLECVQDMDHENMFWYRQDPGLGLRLIYFSYDVKMKEKGDIPEGYSVSREKKERFSLILESASTNQTSMYLCAVLGMGQPQHFGDGTRLSIL.

The chain carries TRBV7-2 and TRBJ1-1, with D possibly being TRBD1 (5 bases). CDR3 size: 15 residues. Germline-derived CDR1 and CDR2 are SGHTA and FQGNSA. The V and J ends lost 5 bases and 4 bases respectively, with 17 bases between them. CDR3 region: CASSIQRGGGTEAFF. The CDR3, as DNA: TGTGCCAGCAGCATACAACGGGGTGGGGGCACTGAAGCTTTCTTT.

The rearrangement joins TRBV28 to TRBJ1-4; 7 bases match TRBD1. The germline CDR1 and CDR2 sequences are MDHEN and SYDVKM. V lost 6 bases, J lost 7 bases, and 8 bases stayed unmatched. The CDR3 extends over 14 amino acids. CDR3 region: CASRPQGRAEKLFF. In DNA form, the CDR3 reads TGTGCCAGCAGGCCACAGGGGAGGGCTGAAAAACTGTTTTTT.

V gene TRBV5-1 combines with J gene TRBJ1-1, with a weak D call TRBD1 (5 bases). The CDR3 sequence is 15 residues long. Deletions cut 0 bases from V and 10 bases from J, with 19 bases between. Germline V lookup: CDR1 SGHRS, CDR2 YFSETQ. In DNA, the CDR3 is TGCGCCAGCAGCTTGGGAGGAGGGAGGGGCGAACGAGCTTTCTTT. Translated, it gives CASSLGGGRGERAFF.

This chain uses TRBV27 with TRBJ2-5; TRBD2 agrees at 7 bases. The CDR3 is made up of 15 amino acids. Trimming at V came to 5 bases and at J to 4 bases, leaving 10 bases not matched to a gene. Germline V gene lookup returns CDR1 MNHEY and CDR2 SMNVEV (reference sequence). In DNA, the CDR3 is TGTGCCAGCAGTCCGAGCGGGATCCGGGGAGAGACCCAGTACTTC. It encodes CASSPSGIRGETQYF.

This chain uses TRBV4-1 with TRBJ1-1; TRBD1 agrees at 7 bases. Unmatched junction bases numbered 3, after V lost 4 bases and J lost 7 bases. This CDR3 spans 12 amino acids. Germline lookup yields CDR1 MGHRA and CDR2 YSYEKL. The CDR3: CASSPGQFEAFF. As DNA, the CDR3 is TGCGCCAGCAGCCCGGGACAGTTTGAAGCTTTCTTT.

This chain's CDR3 is CASSFVVLGNTGELFF. The CDR3, as DNA: TGTGCCAGCAGTTTTGTGGTGCTCGGGAACACCGGGGAGCTGTTTTTT. This chain joins TRBV28 and TRBJ2-2; D gene ambiguous. Trimming cost V 3 bases and J 1 base, with 12 bases left between them. Germline assignment: CDR1 MDHEN and CDR2 SYDVKM. The CDR3 has 16 residues.

The gene calls are TRBV30 and TRBJ2-7; D gene unclear. This CDR3 is 10 amino acids long. V lost 4 bases, J lost 7 bases, and 8 bases lay in between. CDR1 and CDR2 from the germline V gene are GTSNPN and SVGIG (reference sequence). CDR3 nucleotides: TGTGCCTGGATTGACGGGGAGCAGTACTTC. Its translation: CAWIDGEQYF.

This clone was seen just once. This chain connects TRBV5-1 to TRBJ2-5; D gene ambiguous. V dropped 0 bases and J dropped 4 bases, with 13 bases sitting between them. Germline V CDR1 and CDR2: SGHRS, YFSETQ. The CDR3 runs 15 residues. DNA for the CDR3: TGCGCCAGCAGCTTGGGAATTGGGAAAGGAGAGACCCAGTACTTC. As protein: CASSLGIGKGETQYF.

The genes are TRBV7-9 and TRBJ1-2; D gene unclear. The CDR3 totals 15 residues. Germline V gene data show CDR1 as SEHNR and CDR2 as FQNEAQ (reference sequence). Deletions cut 5 bases from V and 1 base from J, with 14 bases between. The CDR3 DNA reads as TGTGCCAGCAGCCCCCCGGTGGGGAATAACTATGGCTACACCTTC. Protein sequence: CASSPPVGNNYGYTF.

The chain employs TRBV9 and TRBJ1-6; D possibly corresponds to TRBD1 (5 bases). From germline, CDR1 is SGDLS and CDR2 YYNGEE. The CDR3 totals 15 residues. V gave up 0 bases and J gave up 8 bases, with 12 bases separating them. The CDR3 loop reads CASSVGSGPDSPLHF. The CDR3 region has the DNA TGTGCCAGCAGCGTAGGCTCAGGGCCTGATTCACCCCTCCACTTT. Variable domain in full (rest from reference TRBV9 and TRBJ1-6): DSGVTQTPKHLITATGQRVTLRCSPRSGDLSVYWYQQSLDQGLQFLIQYYNGEERAKGNILERFSAQQFPDLHSELNLSSLELGDSALYFCASSVGSGPDSPLHFGNGTRLTVT.

The chain recombines TRBV4-1 with TRBJ1-5, with D hard to call. Trimming took off 2 bases at V and 4 bases at J, with 15 bases between the two ends. Germline CDR1 reads MGHRA; CDR2 reads YSYEKL. The CDR3 loop spans 16 amino acids. CDR3 amino acids: CASSQTSWTGNQPQHF. In DNA, the CDR3 is TGCGCCAGCAGCCAAACTTCTTGGACGGGGAATCAGCCCCAGCATTTT.

V gene TRBV6-6 combines with J gene TRBJ2-7; 9 positions match TRBD1. V was pared by 8 bases and J by 1 base, with 12 bases of the junction left unmatched. The CDR3 is made up of 16 amino acids. The germline V gene encodes CDR1 MNHNY and CDR2 SVGAGI (reference sequence). The CDR3 region has the DNA TGTGCCAGCCAGCCCCCCTGGACAGGGGAATCCTACGAGCAGTACTTC. Residues: CASQPPWTGESYEQYF.

The rearrangement joins TRBV12-3 or TRBV12-4 to TRBJ2-7; no clear D. Trimming removed 3 bases at V and 3 bases at J, with 6 bases between. The CDR3 has 12 residues. CDR3 sequence: CASSLAGYEQYF. The CDR3 nucleotides read TGTGCCAGCAGTTTGGCAGGCTACGAGCAGTACTTC.